These 8 T cell receptor beta chains were sequenced from one sample in a study of T cells after yellow fever vaccination. TCRdb fed the 5' RACE reads into MiXCR, producing one record per CDR3 protein. The profile shows fewer than 650,000 distinct CDR3 sequences, less than 25% of them singletons. The starting material was PBMCs, obtained roughly 20 days after the first yellow fever vaccination. The source is a man aged 18 to 29 who received the YFV17D yellow fever vaccine.

The chain combines TRBV29-1 with TRBJ2-1, with D perhaps matching TRBD1 (6 bases). Germline V gene sequence: CDR1 SQVTM, CDR2 ANQGSEA. The CDR3 length is 13 residues. CDR3 region: CSTIRDTTNEQFF. DNA for the CDR3: TGCAGTACCATCCGGGACACTACCAATGAGCAGTTCTTC.

This clonotype occurred a few times. The chain employs TRBV12-3 or TRBV12-4 and TRBJ1-2; D possibly corresponds to TRBD1 (6 bases). This CDR3 has 14 residues. The V gene lost 6 bases and the J gene lost 4 bases, with 15 bases spanning the gap. DNA for the CDR3: TGTGCCAGCAGATTTGGAGGGGGATCCTATGGCTACACCTTC. Translation: CASRFGGGSYGYTF.

The chain carries TRBV7-8 and TRBJ2-2, with a possible D match to TRBD2 (6 bases). V was clipped by 0 bases and J by 5 bases, with 13 bases between them. The length of the CDR3 is 16 residues. The germline gives CDR1 SGHVS, CDR2 FQNEAQ. The CDR3 sequence: CASSLASLAGTGELFF. CDR3 bases: TGTGCCAGCAGCTTAGCGTCGCTGGCGGGGACCGGGGAGCTGTTTTTT.

This clonotype was detected only a few times. The rearrangement links TRBV24-1 to TRBJ1-1; no clear D. V lost 3 bases and J 8 bases, leaving 9 bases between the germline ends. From germline, CDR1 is KGHDR and CDR2 SFDVKD. The CDR3 sequence is 12 residues long. This CDR3 reads CATSDPGGEAFF. Here the CDR3 DNA reads TGTGCCACCAGTGATCCCGGTGGGGAAGCTTTCTTT.

In its sample, this clonotype was seen a few times. This chain joins TRBV19 and TRBJ2-6; D is perhaps TRBD2 (5 bases). This CDR3 is built from 16 residues. Germline loops: CDR1 LNHDA, CDR2 SQIVND (reference sequence). Trimming removed 3 bases from V and 0 bases from J, with 9 bases in between. This CDR3 is CASSIRGTSGANVLTF. The CDR3 region has the DNA TGTGCCAGTAGTATTCGGGGAACCTCTGGGGCCAACGTCCTGACTTTC. Full variable domain (missing parts from reference TRBV19 and TRBJ2-6): DGGITQSPKYLFRKEGQNVTLSCEQNLNHDAMYWYRQDPGQGLRLIYYSQIVNDFQKGDIAEGYSVSREKKESFPLTVTSAQKNPTAFYLCASSIRGTSGANVLTFGAGSRLTVL.

This clonotype showed up many times. J is TRBJ1-2 and V is TRBV12-3 or TRBV12-4, with D unclear. This CDR3 contains 15 residues. Trimming stripped 6 bases from V and 4 bases from J, with 18 bases between. The CDR3 protein is CASSRGAYGFYGYTF. CDR3 nucleotide sequence: TGTGCCAGCAGCCGTGGCGCCTATGGTTTCTATGGCTACACCTTC.

In its sample, this clonotype was seen a few times. The chain is built from TRBV27 and TRBJ2-7; D gene unclear. The CDR3 length is 14 residues. Germline CDR1 is MNHEY and CDR2 is SMNVEV (reference sequence). Trimming cost V 4 bases and J 0 bases, with 10 bases left between them. DNA for the CDR3: TGTGCCAGCAGTTCCGCAGGTTTCTCCTACGAGCAGTACTTC. This gives the protein CASSSAGFSYEQYF.

The rearrangement links TRBV5-1 to TRBJ2-5, with 12 bases matching TRBD2. This CDR3 spans 15 amino acids. Germline trimming cut 4 bases from V and 4 bases from J; bases unmatched to any gene: 5. The germline gives CDR1 SGHRS, CDR2 YFSETQ. The CDR3: CASSAGLAGSETQYF. The DNA for the CDR3 is TGCGCCAGCAGCGCCGGACTAGCGGGGTCAGAGACCCAGTACTTC.